A single sample gave rise to the 27 T cell receptor beta chains below, sequenced in a study of blood T cell repertoires in COVID-19. Clones were sequenced by immunoSEQ multiplex PCR, and TCRdb holds only the in-frame ones, with some missing. The sample has more than 75,000 clones; 80% are singletons. Source material: peripheral blood. The receptors originated from an elderly woman with active or convalescent COVID-19.

The chain has TRBV2 and TRBJ2-4; 7 positions match TRBD1. After removal of 8 bases from V and 12 bases from J, the junction contained 7 bases not matched to a gene. CDR3 length: 11 residues. The germline V gene has CDR1 SNHLY and CDR2 FYNNEI. The CDR3: CASAGRGPQYF. CDR3 nucleotide sequence: TGTGCCAGCGCAGGAAGGGGGCCTCAGTACTTC.

The chain links TRBV3-1 (or the pseudogene TRBV3-2) to TRBJ2-7; TRBD1 matches at 7 bases. CDR1 LGHDT and CDR2 YNNKEL come from the germline V gene (reference sequence). CDR3 length: 14 residues. Losses at the gene ends were 7 bases for V and 3 bases for J; bases not matched to a gene: 9. CDR3 protein: CASTLRDRDYEQYF. Written as DNA, the CDR3 is TGTGCCAGCACCTTACGGGACAGAGACTACGAGCAGTACTTC.

The CDR3 is CASSPRGAYSYEQYF. The CDR3 coding sequence is TGTGCCAGCAGTCCCAGGGGGGCATATTCCTACGAGCAGTACTTC. The chain is built from TRBV27 and TRBJ2-7; a weak D match, TRBD1 (7 bases). In germline, CDR1 is MNHEY, CDR2 SMNVEV (reference sequence). V was trimmed by 5 bases and J by 1 base, leaving 15 bases between them. The CDR3 contains 15 residues.

Comment on this clone: Distinct nucleotide sequences in the sample also encode this CDR3. The chain recombines TRBV3-1 (or the pseudogene TRBV3-2) with TRBJ1-5; D uncertain. The germline gives CDR1 LGHDT, CDR2 YNNKEL (reference sequence). The V end lost 0 bases, the J end lost 6 bases, and 6 bases lay between the germline ends. The CDR3 is 13 residues long. The DNA of the CDR3 is TGTGCCAGCAGCCAAGATGTCAGTCAGCCCCAGCATTTT. Translating gives CASSQDVSQPQHF.

This chain uses TRBV6-2 or TRBV6-3 with TRBJ2-7; TRBD1 agrees at 9 bases. V was clipped by 5 bases and J by 0 bases; unmatched bases: 5. The CDR3 has 15 amino acids. Germline CDR1 and CDR2: MNHEY and SVGEGT. Here the CDR3 DNA reads TGTGCCAGCAGTGACAGGGGGGGAAGCTCCTACGAGCAGTACTTC. Translation gives CASSDRGGSSYEQYF.

This clone is a singleton in its sample. V usage is TRBV19 and J usage is TRBJ1-1, with D possibly matching TRBD1 (5 bases). Looked up from germline, CDR1 is LNHDA and CDR2 is SQIVND (reference sequence). The CDR3 runs to 13 residues. With 4 bases removed from V and 1 base from J, the gap between germline ends came to 7 bases. The chain's CDR3 is CASSSRANTEAFF. In DNA, the CDR3 is TGTGCCAGTAGTAGCAGGGCGAACACTGAAGCTTTCTTT.

V is TRBV2 and J is TRBJ1-6, with TRBD1 as a possible D gene (5 bases). V was clipped by 4 bases and J by 6 bases, with 16 bases between them. This CDR3 is built from 16 residues. Germline V gives CDR1 SNHLY, CDR2 FYNNEI. CDR3 coding DNA: TGTGCCAGCAGTGGGGGCGGAATCTCTGGTAATTCACCCCTCCACTTT. Residues: CASSGGGISGNSPLHF. The full variable domain, with the rest looked up from reference TRBV2 and TRBJ1-6, is EPEVTQTPSHQVTQMGQEVILRCVPISNHLYFYWYRQILGQKVEFLVSFYNNEISEKSEIFDDQFSVERPDGSNFTLKIRSTKLEDSAMYFCASSGGGISGNSPLHFGNGTRLTVT.

The V call is TRBV2, the J call TRBJ2-1; weak D call: TRBD2 (6 bases). CDR3 length: 17 residues. Trimming removed 6 bases from V and 0 bases from J, with 18 bases in between. Germline CDR1 is SNHLY and CDR2 is FYNNEI. CDR3 sequence reads: CASRGRLGGNSYNEQFF. The CDR3 region has the DNA TGTGCCAGCAGAGGGCGGCTCGGGGGAAACTCCTACAATGAGCAGTTCTTC.

This sequence joins TRBV7-2 and TRBJ2-5, with 11 bases fitting TRBD2. V was clipped by 5 bases and J by 5 bases; unmatched bases: 19. The germline V gene has CDR1 SGHTA and CDR2 FQGNSA. This CDR3 contains 19 residues. Written as DNA, the CDR3 is TGTGCCAGCAGCCCTCTCGGGGGTAGCGGGAGGGTATTCGGGGAGACCCAGTACTTC. It is translated as CASSPLGGSGRVFGETQYF.

The CDR3 loop is CASSLITTTSNQPQHF. The CDR3, as DNA: TGTGCCAGCAGCTTAATTACGACAACTAGCAATCAGCCCCAGCATTTT. The rearrangement links TRBV7-3 to TRBJ1-5; no firm D call. The CDR3 consists of 16 residues. Trimming cost V 1 base and J 0 bases, with 10 bases left between them. Per germline, CDR1 SGHTA and CDR2 FQGTGA.

This clone was picked up a small number of times. V is TRBV5-5 and J is TRBJ2-2; 9 bases fit TRBD2. V lost 4 bases to trimming and J lost 2 bases; unmatched junction nucleotides: 6. This CDR3 is 16 amino acids long. Germline V lookup: CDR1 SGHKS, CDR2 YYEKEE (reference sequence). CDR3: CASSPLAGPNTGELFF. CDR3 DNA sequence: TGTGCCAGCAGCCCCCTAGCGGGGCCTAACACCGGGGAGCTGTTTTTT. The whole variable domain, filled in from reference TRBV5-5 and TRBJ2-2, reads DAGVTQSPTHLIKTRGQQVTLRCSPISGHKSVSWYQQVLGQGPQFIFQYYEKEERGRGNFPDRFSARQFPNYSSELNVNALLLGDSALYLCASSPLAGPNTGELFFGEGSRLTVL.

The chain employs TRBV7-9 and TRBJ2-5; 7 bases agree with TRBD1. From germline, CDR1 is SEHNR and CDR2 FQNEAQ (reference sequence). The CDR3 has 13 amino acids. J gave up 9 bases and V 3 bases, and 7 bases lay outside the gene matches. This CDR3 reads CASSFGTVSAQYF. Here the CDR3 DNA reads TGTGCCAGCAGCTTCGGGACAGTGTCGGCCCAGTACTTC.

The V call is TRBV19, the J call TRBJ2-1, with D perhaps matching TRBD1 (5 bases). The CDR3 extends over 14 amino acids. The V end was cut by 4 bases, the J end by 0 bases, with 7 bases between. Germline-derived CDR1 and CDR2 are LNHDA and SQIVND (reference sequence). CDR3 in amino acids: CASSNGASYNEQFF. As DNA, the CDR3 is TGTGCCAGTAGTAATGGGGCCTCCTACAATGAGCAGTTCTTC.

This clone was detected only once. This chain joins TRBV2 and TRBJ1-1; 7 nucleotides align to TRBD1. The CDR3 is 13 residues long. Germline assignment: CDR1 SNHLY and CDR2 FYNNEI. V lost 8 bases and J lost 0; bases outside the gene matches: 3. Here the CDR3 reads CASGDRVNTEAFF. Here the CDR3 DNA reads TGTGCCAGCGGAGACAGGGTGAACACTGAAGCTTTCTTT.

The chain is built from TRBV29-1 and TRBJ1-5; 8 bases are shared with TRBD1. With V trimmed by 6 bases and J by 3 bases, 4 bases remained unmatched. The germline V gene encodes CDR1 SQVTM and CDR2 ANQGSEA. The CDR3 covers 13 residues. The CDR3 DNA reads TGCAGCGTCGCGACAGGGGCCAATCAGCCCCAGCATTTT. Its protein product is CSVATGANQPQHF.

This chain links TRBV20-1 with TRBJ2-7; D gene unclear. Trimming took 3 bases from V and 6 from J, leaving 21 bases between them. This CDR3 region has 15 residues. From germline, CDR1 is DFQATT and CDR2 SNEGSKA (reference sequence). Here the CDR3 reads CSASVLRPRVGEQYF. The CDR3 DNA is TGCAGTGCTAGTGTTCTCCGCCCTAGAGTCGGCGAGCAGTACTTC.

The chain has TRBV7-2 and TRBJ2-7, with 9 positions matching TRBD1. Germline CDR1 SGHTA, CDR2 FQGNSA. The CDR3 is made up of 15 amino acids. The V gene end was trimmed by 3 bases and the J gene end by 0 bases; junction bases not matched to a gene: 3. DNA for the CDR3: TGTGCCAGCAGCTTTGGGACAGGGAGCTCCTACGAGCAGTACTTC. The encoded protein is CASSFGTGSSYEQYF. Based on the CDR3 plus reference TRBV7-2 and TRBJ2-7, the full variable domain is GAGVSQSPSNKVTEKGKDVELRCDPISGHTALYWYRQSLGQGLEFLIYFQGNSAPDKSGLPSDRFSAERTGGSVSTLTIQRTQQEDSAVYLCASSFGTGSSYEQYFGPGTRLTVT.

The V and J genes are TRBV6-5 and TRBJ1-4, with D possibly being TRBD1 (6 bases). The CDR3 sequence is 15 residues long. Trimming shortened V by 6 bases and J by 1 base, and 12 bases separated the two germline ends. Germline V gene sequence: CDR1 MNHEY, CDR2 SVGAGI. CDR3 amino acids: CASSDGGRTNEKLFF. The CDR3 nucleotides are TGTGCCAGCAGCGATGGGGGCAGAACTAATGAAAAACTGTTTTTT.

The chain links TRBV19 to TRBJ2-3; 9 bases map to TRBD1. Trimming cost V 5 bases and J 1 base; bases outside gene matches: 7. CDR1 and CDR2 from the germline V gene are LNHDA and SQIVND (reference sequence). The CDR3 is 16 amino acids. The CDR3 sequence is CASSVGTGWGTDTQYF. CDR3 bases: TGTGCCAGTAGTGTTGGGACAGGGTGGGGCACAGATACGCAGTATTTT.

V gene TRBV5-4 combines with J gene TRBJ2-1; a possible D gene is TRBD2 (6 bases). Germline CDR1 reads SGHNT; CDR2 reads YYREEE (reference sequence). The CDR3 covers 16 residues. Trimming cost V 5 bases and J 3 bases, with 18 bases left between them. The CDR3 region has the DNA TGTGCCAGCAGGTCGGGACTCCCGTTACTCTACAATGAGCAGTTCTTC. Its protein is CASRSGLPLLYNEQFF.

The chain joins TRBV9 to TRBJ2-1; D perhaps matches TRBD2 (6 bases). Per germline, CDR1 SGDLS and CDR2 YYNGEE. This CDR3 region has 14 residues. The ends were cut back, 3 bases at V and 9 bases at J, with 16 bases in the middle. In nucleotides, the CDR3 is TGTGCCAGCAGCGCACGACTAGGTCGCGGTGAGCAGTTCTTC. This sequence encodes CASSARLGRGEQFF.

The chain recombines TRBV5-6 with TRBJ2-7, with D hard to call. The germline CDR1 and CDR2 sequences are SGHDT and YYEEEE. Trimming removed 3 bases at V and 4 bases at J, with 5 bases between. CDR3 length: 11 residues. CDR3 region: CASSSLYEQYF. The CDR3 bases are TGTGCCAGCAGCTCCCTTTACGAGCAGTACTTC.

V gene TRBV6-5 combines with J gene TRBJ2-7, with D possibly TRBD1 on 6 matching bases. The germline V gene has CDR1 MNHEY and CDR2 SVGAGI. Deletions cut 5 bases from V and 2 bases from J, with 16 bases between. This CDR3 has 15 amino acids. CDR3 DNA sequence: TGTGCCAGCAGTAGGACAGTAATAACCACCTACGAGCAGTACTTC. Its protein is CASSRTVITTYEQYF.

This clone has only a few counts. The V gene is TRBV5-1, the J gene TRBJ2-2, with 8 bases matching TRBD1. The CDR3 is made up of 14 amino acids. The germline V gene has CDR1 SGHRS and CDR2 YFSETQ. J was trimmed by 3 bases and V by 4 bases; bases with no gene match: 2. The CDR3 DNA reads TGCGCCAGCAGCAGACAGGGGTACACCGGGGAGCTGTTTTTT. It encodes CASSRQGYTGELFF.

In its sample, this clone was seen many times. The genes are TRBV9 and TRBJ2-7, with 8 bases fitting TRBD1. The germline V gene has CDR1 SGDLS and CDR2 YYNGEE. After removal of 0 bases from V and 6 bases from J, the junction contained 8 bases not matched to a gene. CDR3 length equals 15 residues. CDR3 nucleotides: TGTGCCAGCAGCGTAGAGGGACAGGCTGCAGGCGAGCAGTACTTC. It codes for CASSVEGQAAGEQYF.

V is TRBV30 and J is TRBJ1-5, with TRBD1 as a possible D gene (5 bases). CDR1 is GTSNPN, CDR2 SVGIG, per germline (reference sequence). Deletions cut 2 bases from V and 6 bases from J, with 11 bases between. The CDR3 covers 13 residues. CDR3 protein: CAWSRGRAQPQHF. For the CDR3, the DNA is TGTGCCTGGAGTAGGGGTCGGGCTCAGCCCCAGCATTTT.

DNA of the CDR3: TGCGCCAGCAGCCCGGGACTAGCGGGGACAGATACGCAGTATTTT. It encodes CASSPGLAGTDTQYF. This chain connects TRBV5-1 to TRBJ2-3; the match to TRBD2 covers 13 bases. V trimming: 4 bases; J trimming: 3 bases; junction bases outside the gene matches: 2. The germline V gene has CDR1 SGHRS and CDR2 YFSETQ. The length of the CDR3 is 15 residues.